These 23 T cell receptor beta chains came from one sample sequenced in a study of STAT5B mutations in CD4+ large granular lymphocyte leukemia. The repertoire was sequenced with immunoSEQ multiplex PCR; TCRdb's copy has only in-frame clones and lacks some. The profile shows 20,000 to 25,000 clones, roughly 82% of them singletons. Sequenced: CD4+ T cells from blood buffy coats. The source is a human donor in good health.

This clone came up once. The chain employs TRBV5-4 and TRBJ2-1; tentative D call: TRBD1 (5 bases). V was clipped by 0 bases and J by 0 bases, with 10 bases between them. CDR1 is SGHNT, CDR2 YYREEE, per germline (reference sequence). The CDR3 extends over 16 amino acids. This CDR3 reads CASSLVGARSYNEQFF. The DNA of the CDR3 is TGTGCCAGCAGCTTGGTAGGGGCCCGCTCCTACAATGAGCAGTTCTTC.

This rearrangement joins TRBV4-2 to TRBJ1-2, with D unresolved. Trimming cost V 0 bases and J 8 bases, with 19 bases left between them. Germline V lookup: CDR1 LGHNA, CDR2 YNFKEQ. There are 16 residues in the CDR3. CDR3 in amino acids: CASSQDMKKGVGGYTF. As DNA, the CDR3 is TGTGCCAGCAGCCAAGATATGAAAAAGGGCGTAGGAGGCTACACCTTC.

V and J are TRBV28 and TRBJ2-7; tentative D call: TRBD2 (5 bases). Germline CDR1 is MDHEN and CDR2 is SYDVKM. V dropped 4 bases and J dropped 2 bases, with 18 bases sitting between them. This CDR3 region has 16 residues. In DNA form, the CDR3 reads TGTGCCAGCAGTTCCCCGGTGAGGGAAGCAACCTACGAGCAGTACTTC. Translating it yields CASSSPVREATYEQYF.

CDR3 amino acids: CASSPQVGGSSYNEQFF. The DNA of the CDR3 is TGTGCCAGCTCACCACAAGTCGGCGGGAGCTCCTACAATGAGCAGTTCTTC. The chain employs TRBV18 and TRBJ2-1, with 7 bases aligning to TRBD2. Unmatched junction bases numbered 6, after V lost 1 base and J lost 0 bases. This CDR3 comprises 17 residues. Germline CDR1 KGHSH, CDR2 LQKENI.

This chain joins TRBV4-1 and TRBJ1-6, with 12 positions matching TRBD1. Germline-derived CDR1 and CDR2 are MGHRA and YSYEKL. CDR3 size: 22 residues. V shed 4 bases and J 1 base; nucleotides not matched to a gene: 17. CDR3 in amino acids: CASSPFSLPGQGANSYNSPLHF. The CDR3 bases are TGCGCCAGCAGCCCATTTTCTCTCCCGGGACAGGGGGCGAATTCCTATAATTCACCCCTCCACTTT.

In this sample, this clone turned up a few times. The V gene is TRBV7-2, the J gene TRBJ2-6; TRBD2 is a possible D gene (7 bases). CDR3 length: 14 residues. Per germline, CDR1 SGHTA and CDR2 FQGNSA. The V end lost 11 bases, the J end lost 3 bases, and 14 bases lay between the germline ends. The CDR3 nucleotides read TGTGCCGGAGGGGGACTATATGGGGCCAACGTCCTGACTTTC. It specifies CAGGGLYGANVLTF.

The chain employs TRBV19 and TRBJ1-2; a weak D match, TRBD1 (6 bases). Germline V CDR1 and CDR2: LNHDA, SQIVND (reference sequence). The CDR3 has 15 amino acids. V dropped 3 bases and J dropped 8 bases, with 19 bases sitting between them. CDR3 bases: TGTGCCAGTAGTATTTGGGACACCCTAAATCACGGCTACACCTTC. It is translated as CASSIWDTLNHGYTF.

This chain links TRBV18 with TRBJ1-2, with D perhaps matching TRBD1 (5 bases). The CDR3 is made up of 13 amino acids. The V and J ends lost 6 bases and 7 bases respectively, with 15 bases between them. The germline V gene has CDR1 KGHSH and CDR2 LQKENI. CDR3 region: CASSPGTLGGYTF. The CDR3 coding sequence is TGTGCCAGCTCGCCCGGGACTCTAGGTGGCTACACCTTC.

This rearrangement joins TRBV9 to TRBJ2-5; weak D call: TRBD2 (6 bases). V lost 5 bases and J lost 1, with 12 bases in between. The germline V gene has CDR1 SGDLS and CDR2 YYNGEE. CDR3 length equals 14 residues. CDR3 in DNA: TGTGCCAGCAGTGGGCGGGGCAGCCAAGAGACCCAGTACTTC. Translation: CASSGRGSQETQYF.

The chain links TRBV7-2 to TRBJ2-7; the D is unclear. V was pared by 4 bases and J by 6 bases, with 10 bases between. The CDR3 sequence is 12 residues long. Germline CDR1 and CDR2: SGHTA and FQGNSA. CDR3 residues: CASSSTGSEQYF. The CDR3 DNA reads as TGTGCCAGCAGCTCAACCGGTAGCGAGCAGTACTTC.

This chain links TRBV2 with TRBJ2-5; D not certain. Trimming took 3 bases from V and 1 from J, leaving 6 bases between them. Looked up from germline, CDR1 is SNHLY and CDR2 is FYNNEI. The CDR3 runs 13 residues. CDR3: CASSDNPQETQYF. CDR3 coding DNA: TGTGCCAGCAGTGACAACCCCCAAGAGACCCAGTACTTC.

The genes are TRBV7-6 and TRBJ2-3, with D perhaps matching TRBD2 (6 bases). CDR3 length: 15 residues. V was clipped by 6 bases and J by 3 bases, with 16 bases between them. Germline CDR1 SGHVS, CDR2 FNYEAQ. CDR3 sequence (DNA): TGTGCCAGCAGGAACCCGGGGGATCGGACAGATACGCAGTATTTT. It codes for CASRNPGDRTDTQYF. Supplemented by reference TRBV7-6 and TRBJ2-3, the full variable domain reads GAGVSQSPRYKVTKRGQDVALRCDPISGHVSLYWYRQALGQGPEFLTYFNYEAQQDKSGLPNDRFSAERPEGSISTLTIQRTEQRDSAMYRCASRNPGDRTDTQYFGPGTRLTVL.

This chain links TRBV6-5 with TRBJ1-1; D gene unclear. Trimming took off 7 bases at V and 0 bases at J, with 9 bases between the two ends. The germline gives CDR1 MNHEY, CDR2 SVGAGI. This CDR3 comprises 13 residues. CDR3 loop: CASTGQLNTEAFF. CDR3 sequence (DNA): TGTGCCAGCACCGGGCAGCTGAACACTGAAGCTTTCTTT.

The chain uses TRBV5-6 and TRBJ2-3; no definite D call. This CDR3 comprises 15 residues. The V gene's germline CDR1 is SGHDT and CDR2 YYEEEE. The V gene lost 3 bases and the J gene lost 2 bases, with 13 bases spanning the gap. The CDR3 bases are TGTGCCAGCAGCTCCCTAGGCTCATCCACAGATACGCAGTATTTT. It specifies CASSSLGSSTDTQYF.

In its sample, this clone was seen a few times. V and J are TRBV7-2 and TRBJ1-6, with TRBD1 identical over 8 bases. The germline CDR1 and CDR2 sequences are SGHTA and FQGNSA. The CDR3 consists of 14 residues. Germline trimming cut 3 bases from V and 7 bases from J; bases unmatched to any gene: 2. The CDR3 here is CASSFDRGNSPLHF. The CDR3 region has the DNA TGTGCCAGCAGCTTCGACAGGGGCAATTCACCCCTCCACTTT.

The rearrangement uses TRBV28 and TRBJ2-5; TRBD2 matches 8 bases. V trimming: 3 bases; J trimming: 1 base; junction bases outside the gene matches: 4. The CDR3 is made up of 15 amino acids. The germline V gene encodes CDR1 MDHEN and CDR2 SYDVKM. In nucleotides, the CDR3 is TGTGCCAGCAGTTTCAGCCTAGCGGGCCAAGAGACCCAGTACTTC. It encodes CASSFSLAGQETQYF.

The genes are TRBV4-2 and TRBJ2-1; 8 positions agree with TRBD2. The CDR3 extends over 15 amino acids. The germline V gene encodes CDR1 LGHNA and CDR2 YNFKEQ. V lost 4 bases to trimming and J lost 7 bases; unmatched junction nucleotides: 9. The CDR3 DNA is TGTGCCAGCAGCCCCGGGGGGGCGGGGCGGAATGAGCAGTTCTTC. Encoded protein: CASSPGGAGRNEQFF.

The rearrangement links TRBV5-1 to TRBJ1-4; D possibly corresponds to TRBD1 (6 bases). Between the trimmed V and J ends, which lost 0 bases and 8 bases, there was a span of 11 bases. The CDR3 loop spans 14 amino acids. Looked up from germline, CDR1 is SGHRS and CDR2 is YFSETQ. The CDR3: CASSLGGADEKLFF. The CDR3 DNA follows: TGCGCCAGCAGCTTGGGGGGGGCTGACGAAAAACTGTTTTTT.

The gene calls are TRBV28 and TRBJ1-1, with a tentative D call TRBD1 (5 bases). Trimming cost V 2 bases and J 3 bases, with 7 bases left between them. CDR3 length equals 13 residues. The germline gives CDR1 MDHEN, CDR2 SYDVKM. This chain's CDR3 is CASSLGTYTEAFF. Written as DNA, the CDR3 is TGTGCCAGCAGTTTAGGGACCTACACTGAAGCTTTCTTT. The full variable domain, its missing parts supplied by reference TRBV28 and TRBJ1-1, is DVKVTQSSRYLVKRTGEKVFLECVQDMDHENMFWYRQDPGLGLRLIYFSYDVKMKEKGDIPEGYSVSREKKERFSLILESASTNQTSMYLCASSLGTYTEAFFGQGTRLTVV.

The rearrangement links TRBV6-1 to TRBJ2-5; D is uncertain. This CDR3 has 13 amino acids. V dropped 5 bases and J dropped 5 bases, with 12 bases sitting between them. In germline, CDR1 is MNHNS, CDR2 SASEGT. The CDR3 coding sequence is TGTGCCAGCAGTTGGAACATTTATGAGACCCAGTACTTC. Its translation: CASSWNIYETQYF.

This sequence joins TRBV6-1 and TRBJ1-2; D is uncertain. The V gene's germline CDR1 is MNHNS and CDR2 SASEGT. Trimming took 3 bases from V and 6 from J, leaving 8 bases between them. The CDR3 extends over 12 amino acids. CDR3 nucleotide sequence: TGTGCCAGCAGTGATGGGGTTCATGGCTACACCTTC. Translated, it gives CASSDGVHGYTF.

CDR3: CASSLQPGSTDTQYF. CDR3 coding DNA: TGTGCCAGCAGCTTACAGCCGGGAAGCACAGATACGCAGTATTTT. V gene TRBV7-2 combines with J gene TRBJ2-3, with TRBD2 as a possible D gene (5 bases). V was cut by 2 bases and J by 0 bases, with 9 bases left in between. Germline V gene data show CDR1 as SGHTA and CDR2 as FQGNSA. The CDR3 is 15 residues long.

The V call is TRBV6-5, the J call TRBJ2-1; 7 positions agree with TRBD1. This CDR3 is built from 15 residues. Germline V gene data show CDR1 as MNHEY and CDR2 as SVGAGI. V was pared by 5 bases and J by 7 bases, with 11 bases of the junction left unmatched. Here the CDR3 DNA reads TGTGCCAGCAGTGCACCCTGGGACAGTTCTAATGAGCAGTTCTTC. This sequence encodes CASSAPWDSSNEQFF.